This T cell receptor beta chain was retrieved from a study of Tregs in tolerant kidney transplant recipients. Method: immunoSEQ multiplex PCR; TCRdb's copy keeps in-frame clones and lacks some. Found here are about 77,000 clones, around 98% of them singletons; the top ten hold roughly 0.6%. Comment on this clone: What it binds is unknown.

Whole-study findings and limits: Some patients' samples used different primers over time, so nucleotide sequences weren't comparable. Biological reproducibility was not directly addressed, but technical replication error appeared minimal. Antigen-driven expansion was suggested because donor-specific Tregs expanded more than all Tregs in tolerant patients. Tregs expanded with activated donor B cells seemed most donor-specific.

The sequencing here drew on CD4+ T cells from blood, taken before the transplant. This receptor was obtained from a human donor who received a combined kidney and bone marrow transplant.

CDR3 amino acids: CASSSRTGTGRYEQYF. DNA of the CDR3: TGTGCCAGCAGCTCCAGGACCGGGACAGGTCGCTACGAGCAGTACTTC. The V call is TRBV7-9, the J call TRBJ2-7, with 8 bases aligning to TRBD1. This CDR3 spans 16 amino acids. V dropped 4 bases and J dropped 3; count of bases not matched to a gene: 11. Germline CDR1 SEHNR, CDR2 FQNEAQ (reference sequence).